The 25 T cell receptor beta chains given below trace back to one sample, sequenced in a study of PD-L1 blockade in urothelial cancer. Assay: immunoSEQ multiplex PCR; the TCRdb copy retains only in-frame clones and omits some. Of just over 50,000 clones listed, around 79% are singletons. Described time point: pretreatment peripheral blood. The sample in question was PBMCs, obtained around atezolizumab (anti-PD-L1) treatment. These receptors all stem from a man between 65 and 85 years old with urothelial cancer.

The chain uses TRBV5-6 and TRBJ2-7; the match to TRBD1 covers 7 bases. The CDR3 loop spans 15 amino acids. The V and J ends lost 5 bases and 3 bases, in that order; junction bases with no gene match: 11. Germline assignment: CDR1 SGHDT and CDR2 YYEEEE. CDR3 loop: CASSRFRDRVYEQYF. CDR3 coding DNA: TGTGCCAGCAGTCGCTTCCGGGACAGAGTCTACGAGCAGTACTTC.

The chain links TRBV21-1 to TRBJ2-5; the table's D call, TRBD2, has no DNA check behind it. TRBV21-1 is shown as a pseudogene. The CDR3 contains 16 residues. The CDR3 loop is CASSKGSGHLQETQYF. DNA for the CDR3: TGTGCCAGCAGCAAAGGTAGCGGACACCTCCAAGAGACCCAGTACTTC.

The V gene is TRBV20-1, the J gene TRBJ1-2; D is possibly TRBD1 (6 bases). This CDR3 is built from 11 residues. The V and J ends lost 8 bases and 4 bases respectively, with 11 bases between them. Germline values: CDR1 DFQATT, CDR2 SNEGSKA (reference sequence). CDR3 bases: TGCAGTTACGGGACAACCTATGGCTACACCTTC. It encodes CSYGTTYGYTF.

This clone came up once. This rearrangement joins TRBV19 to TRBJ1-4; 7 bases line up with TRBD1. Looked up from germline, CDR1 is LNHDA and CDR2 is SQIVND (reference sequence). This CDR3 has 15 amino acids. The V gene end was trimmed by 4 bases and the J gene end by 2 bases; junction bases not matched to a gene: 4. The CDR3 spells CASSSRQGTNEKLFF. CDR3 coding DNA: TGTGCCAGTAGTAGCCGACAGGGCACTAATGAAAAACTGTTTTTT.

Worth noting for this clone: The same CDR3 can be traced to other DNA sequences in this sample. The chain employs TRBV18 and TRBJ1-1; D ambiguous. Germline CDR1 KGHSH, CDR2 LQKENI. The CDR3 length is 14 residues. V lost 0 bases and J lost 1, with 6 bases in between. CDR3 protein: CASSPPPGNTEAFF. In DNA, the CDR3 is TGTGCCAGCTCACCACCGCCCGGGAACACTGAAGCTTTCTTT.

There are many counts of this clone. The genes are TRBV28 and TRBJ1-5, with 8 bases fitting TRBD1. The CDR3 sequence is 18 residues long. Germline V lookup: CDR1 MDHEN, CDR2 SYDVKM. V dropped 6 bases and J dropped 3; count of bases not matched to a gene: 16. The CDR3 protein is CASRPPPGQGGPNQPQHF. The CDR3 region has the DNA TGTGCCAGCAGGCCTCCCCCCGGACAGGGTGGCCCCAATCAGCCCCAGCATTTT.

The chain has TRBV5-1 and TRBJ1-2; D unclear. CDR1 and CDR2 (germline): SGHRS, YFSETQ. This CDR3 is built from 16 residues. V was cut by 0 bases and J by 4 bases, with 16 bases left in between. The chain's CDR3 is CASSLVSANRGYGYTF. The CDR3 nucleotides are TGCGCCAGCAGCTTGGTATCAGCCAACCGGGGCTATGGCTACACCTTC.

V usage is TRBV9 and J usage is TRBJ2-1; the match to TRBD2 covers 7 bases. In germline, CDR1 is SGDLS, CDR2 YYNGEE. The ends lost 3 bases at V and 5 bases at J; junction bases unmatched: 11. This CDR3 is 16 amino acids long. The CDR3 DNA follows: TGTGCCAGCAGCGGAGAACTAGCGTTAGGGGACAATGAGCAGTTCTTC. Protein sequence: CASSGELALGDNEQFF.

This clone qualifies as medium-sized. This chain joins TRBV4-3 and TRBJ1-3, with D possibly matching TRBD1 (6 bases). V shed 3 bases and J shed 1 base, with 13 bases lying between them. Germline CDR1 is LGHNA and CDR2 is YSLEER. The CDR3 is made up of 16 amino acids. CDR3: CASSQAATGSGNTIYF. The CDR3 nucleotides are TGCGCCAGCAGCCAGGCCGCGACAGGTTCTGGAAACACCATATATTTT.

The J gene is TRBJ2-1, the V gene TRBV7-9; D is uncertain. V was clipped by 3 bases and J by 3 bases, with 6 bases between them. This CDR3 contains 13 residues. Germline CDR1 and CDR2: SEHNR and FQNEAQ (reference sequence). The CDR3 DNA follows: TGTGCCAGCAGCTTCAACAGCTACAATGAGCAGTTCTTC. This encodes CASSFNSYNEQFF.

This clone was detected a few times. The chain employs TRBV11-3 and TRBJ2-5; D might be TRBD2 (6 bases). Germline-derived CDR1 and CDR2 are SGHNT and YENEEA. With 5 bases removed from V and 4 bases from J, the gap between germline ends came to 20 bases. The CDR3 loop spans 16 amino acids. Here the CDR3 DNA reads TGTGCCAGCAGCCAAAACAGCGGGTCGAGAGCAGAGACCCAGTACTTC. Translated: CASSQNSGSRAETQYF.

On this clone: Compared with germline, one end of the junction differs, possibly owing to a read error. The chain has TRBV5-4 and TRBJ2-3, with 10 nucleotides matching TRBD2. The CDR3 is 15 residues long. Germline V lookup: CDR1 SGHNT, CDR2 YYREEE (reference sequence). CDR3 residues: CASSPPLAGVYLPSF. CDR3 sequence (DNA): TGTGCCAGCAGCCCGCCCCTAGCGGGAGTGTACCTCCCTTCCTTT.

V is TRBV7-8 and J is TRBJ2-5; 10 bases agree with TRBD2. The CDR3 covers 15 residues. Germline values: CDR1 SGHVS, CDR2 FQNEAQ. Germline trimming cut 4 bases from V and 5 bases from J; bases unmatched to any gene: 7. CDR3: CASSYLGLAIETQYF. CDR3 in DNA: TGTGCCAGCAGCTACCTGGGACTAGCGATCGAGACCCAGTACTTC.

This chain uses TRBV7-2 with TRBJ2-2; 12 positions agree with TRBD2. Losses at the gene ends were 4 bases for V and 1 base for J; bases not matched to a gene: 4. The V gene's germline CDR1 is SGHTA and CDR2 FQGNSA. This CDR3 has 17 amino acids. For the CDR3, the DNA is TGTGCCAGCAGCTCCTTGACTAGCGGGAGGAACACCGGGGAGCTGTTTTTT. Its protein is CASSSLTSGRNTGELFF.

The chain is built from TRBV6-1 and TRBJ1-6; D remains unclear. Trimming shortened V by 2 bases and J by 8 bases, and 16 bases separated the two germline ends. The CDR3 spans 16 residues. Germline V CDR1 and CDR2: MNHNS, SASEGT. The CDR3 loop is CASSEQSPAAYSPLHF. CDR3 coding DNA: TGTGCCAGCAGTGAACAGTCTCCTGCGGCCTATTCACCCCTCCACTTT.

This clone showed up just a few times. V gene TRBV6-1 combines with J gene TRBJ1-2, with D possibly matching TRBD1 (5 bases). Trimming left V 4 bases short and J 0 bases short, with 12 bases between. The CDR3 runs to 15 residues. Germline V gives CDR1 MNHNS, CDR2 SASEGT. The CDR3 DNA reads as TGTGCCAGCAGTGTAGGTGGACAAGCTAACTATGGCTACACCTTC. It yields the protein CASSVGGQANYGYTF.

The CDR3 is CASSDSSGSGANVLTF. The CDR3 coding sequence is TGTGCCAGCAGTGACTCAAGCGGGAGTGGGGCCAACGTCCTGACTTTC. The V and J genes are TRBV6-4 and TRBJ2-6, with 8 bases that match TRBD2. This CDR3 has 16 amino acids. The J segment lost 3 bases and the V segment lost 0 bases, leaving 1 base of the junction unmatched. Looked up from germline, CDR1 is MRHNA and CDR2 is SNTAGT.

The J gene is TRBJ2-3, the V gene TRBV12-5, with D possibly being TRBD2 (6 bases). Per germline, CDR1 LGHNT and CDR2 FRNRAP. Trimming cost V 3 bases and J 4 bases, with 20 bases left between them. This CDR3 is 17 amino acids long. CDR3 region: CASGFVSGGGGPDTQYF. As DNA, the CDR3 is TGTGCTAGTGGTTTCGTGTCTGGGGGAGGTGGGCCAGATACGCAGTATTTT. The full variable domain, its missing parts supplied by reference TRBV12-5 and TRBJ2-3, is DARVTQTPRHKVTEMGQEVTMRCQPILGHNTVFWYRQTMMQGLELLAYFRNRAPLDDSGMPKDRFSAEMPDATLATLKIQPSEPRDSAVYFCASGFVSGGGGPDTQYFGPGTRLTVL.

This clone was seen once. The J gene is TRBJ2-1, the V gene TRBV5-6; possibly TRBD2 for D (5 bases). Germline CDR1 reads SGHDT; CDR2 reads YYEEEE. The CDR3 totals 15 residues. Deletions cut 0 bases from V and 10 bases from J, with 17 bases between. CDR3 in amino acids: CASSLDLDFPPEQFF. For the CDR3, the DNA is TGTGCCAGCAGCTTGGATCTGGACTTTCCTCCGGAGCAGTTCTTC.

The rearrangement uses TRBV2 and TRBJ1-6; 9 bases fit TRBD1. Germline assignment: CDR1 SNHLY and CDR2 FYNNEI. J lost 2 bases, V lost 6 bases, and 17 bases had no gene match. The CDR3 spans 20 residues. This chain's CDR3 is CASRPGQGSAGGTYNSPLHF. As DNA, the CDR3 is TGTGCCAGCAGGCCGGGACAGGGATCGGCGGGGGGAACCTATAATTCACCCCTCCACTTT.

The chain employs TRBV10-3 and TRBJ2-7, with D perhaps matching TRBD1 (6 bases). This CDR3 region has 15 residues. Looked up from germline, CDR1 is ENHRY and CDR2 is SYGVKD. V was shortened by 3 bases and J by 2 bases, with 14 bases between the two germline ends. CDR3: CAISEIQGSPYEQYF. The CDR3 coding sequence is TGTGCCATCAGTGAAATCCAGGGGAGTCCCTACGAGCAGTACTTC.

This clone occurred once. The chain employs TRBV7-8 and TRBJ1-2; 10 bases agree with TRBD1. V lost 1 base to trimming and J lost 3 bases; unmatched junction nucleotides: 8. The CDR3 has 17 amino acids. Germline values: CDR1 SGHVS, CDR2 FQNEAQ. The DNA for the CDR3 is TGTGCCAGCAGCTTAGTATATGGGACAGGGGTTGACTATGGCTACACCTTC. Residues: CASSLVYGTGVDYGYTF.

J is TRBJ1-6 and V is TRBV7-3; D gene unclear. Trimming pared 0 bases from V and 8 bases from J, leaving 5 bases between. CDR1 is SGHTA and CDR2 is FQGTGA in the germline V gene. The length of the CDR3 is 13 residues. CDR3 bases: TGTGCCAGCAGCTTAACGAGGGATTCACCCCTCCACTTT. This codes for CASSLTRDSPLHF.

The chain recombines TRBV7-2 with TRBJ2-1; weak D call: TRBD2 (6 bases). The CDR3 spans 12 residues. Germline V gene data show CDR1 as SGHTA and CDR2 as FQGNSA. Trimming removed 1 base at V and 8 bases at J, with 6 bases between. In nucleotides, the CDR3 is TGTGCCAGCAGCTTAGGGGGGGATGAGCAGTTCTTC. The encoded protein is CASSLGGDEQFF. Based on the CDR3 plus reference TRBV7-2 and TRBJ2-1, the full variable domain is GAGVSQSPSNKVTEKGKDVELRCDPISGHTALYWYRQSLGQGLEFLIYFQGNSAPDKSGLPSDRFSAERTGGSVSTLTIQRTQQEDSAVYLCASSLGGDEQFFGPGTRLTVL.

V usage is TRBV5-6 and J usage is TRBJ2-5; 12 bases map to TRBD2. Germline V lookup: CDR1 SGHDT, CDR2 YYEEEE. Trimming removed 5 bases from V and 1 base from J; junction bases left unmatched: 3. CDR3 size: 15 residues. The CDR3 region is CASSTSGGPQETQYF. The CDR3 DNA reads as TGTGCCAGCAGTACTAGCGGGGGGCCCCAAGAGACCCAGTACTTC.